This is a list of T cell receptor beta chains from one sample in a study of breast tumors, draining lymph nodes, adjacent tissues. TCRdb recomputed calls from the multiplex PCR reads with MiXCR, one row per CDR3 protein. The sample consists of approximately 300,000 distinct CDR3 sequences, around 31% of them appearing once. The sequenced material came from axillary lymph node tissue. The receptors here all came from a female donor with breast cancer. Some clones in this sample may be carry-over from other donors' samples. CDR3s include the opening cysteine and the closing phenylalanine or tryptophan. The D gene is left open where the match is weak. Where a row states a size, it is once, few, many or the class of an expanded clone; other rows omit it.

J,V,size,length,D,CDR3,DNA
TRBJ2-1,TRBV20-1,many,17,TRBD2,CSARDDGAGLYYNEQFF,TGCAGTGCTAGAGATGATGGCGCGGGACTATACTACAATGAGCAGTTCTTC
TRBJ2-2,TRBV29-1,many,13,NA,CSVVRANTGELFF,TGCAGCGTTGTGAGAGCGAACACCGGGGAGCTGTTTTTT
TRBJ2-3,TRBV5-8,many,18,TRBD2,CASSYIGTSGPSTDTQYF,TGTGCCAGCAGCTACATCGGGACTAGCGGCCCTAGCACAGATACGCAGTATTTT
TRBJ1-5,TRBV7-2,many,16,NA,CASSSLSGLSGQPQHF,TGTGCCAGCAGCTCCCTTAGCGGGTTGAGCGGTCAGCCCCAGCATTTT
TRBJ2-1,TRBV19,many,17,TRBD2,CASSTPRLAGTSNEQFF,TGTGCCAGTAGTACCCCAAGACTAGCGGGGACTAGTAATGAGCAGTTCTTC
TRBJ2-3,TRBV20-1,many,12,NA,CSASWTADTQYF,TGCAGTGCTTCTTGGACCGCAGATACGCAGTATTTT
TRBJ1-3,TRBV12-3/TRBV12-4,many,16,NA,CASALEAGSSGNTIYF,TGTGCCAGCGCGTTGGAGGCGGGGAGCTCTGGAAACACCATATATTTT
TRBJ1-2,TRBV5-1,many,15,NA,CASSLAGGSGYGYTF,TGCGCCAGCAGCTTGGCCGGGGGTTCCGGGTATGGCTACACCTTC
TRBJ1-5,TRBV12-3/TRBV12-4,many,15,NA,CASRTSQGFNRPQHF,TGTGCCAGCAGAACCTCACAGGGCTTCAATCGGCCCCAGCATTTT
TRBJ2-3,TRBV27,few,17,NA,CASSFGQGHRFTDTQYF,TGTGCCAGCAGTTTCGGCCAGGGGCACCGATTCACAGATACGCAGTATTTT
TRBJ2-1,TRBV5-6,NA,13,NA,CASGLGTFSEQFF,TGTGCCAGCGGCTTGGGTACCTTCAGTGAGCAGTTCTTC
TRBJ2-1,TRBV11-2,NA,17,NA,CASRQSNQGPFYNEQFF,TGTGCCAGCAGACAATCAAATCAGGGGCCCTTCTACAATGAGCAGTTCTTC
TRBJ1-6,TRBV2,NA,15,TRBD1,CASSETGAGNSPLHF,TGTGCCAGCAGTGAGACAGGGGCGGGGAATTCACCCCTCCACTTT
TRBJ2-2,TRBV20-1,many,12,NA,CSATMGGGELFF,TGCAGTGCCACAATGGGGGGCGGGGAGCTGTTTTTT
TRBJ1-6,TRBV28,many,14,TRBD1,CASRGQGVYSPLHF,TGTGCCAGCAGGGGACAGGGGGTATATTCACCCCTCCACTTT
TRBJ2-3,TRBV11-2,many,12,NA,CASSNAADTQYF,TGTGCCAGCAGTAATGCGGCGGATACGCAGTATTTT
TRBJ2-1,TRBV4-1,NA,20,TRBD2,CASSHRGTSGSLSSYNEQFF,TGCGCCAGCAGCCACCGGGGTACTAGCGGGAGTTTGAGCTCCTACAATGAGCAGTTCTTC
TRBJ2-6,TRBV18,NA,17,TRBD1,CASSLGQGARGANVLTF,TGTGCCAGCTCCCTCGGACAGGGGGCGCGCGGGGCCAACGTCCTGACTTTC
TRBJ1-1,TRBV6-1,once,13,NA,CASSLFGGTEAFF,TGTGCCAGCAGTCTCTTCGGGGGCACTGAAGCTTTCTTT
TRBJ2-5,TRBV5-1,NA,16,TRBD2,CASSPTSGGLQETQYF,TGCGCCAGCAGCCCGACTAGCGGGGGGTTACAAGAGACCCAGTACTTC
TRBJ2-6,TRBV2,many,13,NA,CASRKDGANVLTF,TGTGCCAGCAGGAAGGATGGGGCCAACGTCCTGACTTTC
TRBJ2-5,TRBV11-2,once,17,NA,CASSLSALAGQQEAQYF,TGTGCCAGCAGCTTATCGGCCCTCGCGGGTCAACAAGAGGCCCAGTACTTC
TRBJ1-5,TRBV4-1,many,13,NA,CASSRTDIQPQHF,TGCGCCAGCAGCCGGACAGATATCCAGCCCCAGCATTTT
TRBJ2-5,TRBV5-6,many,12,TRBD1,CASSLGTAHQYF,TGTGCCAGCAGCTTAGGGACAGCCCACCAGTACTTC
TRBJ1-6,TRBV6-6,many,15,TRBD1,CASSYPGQGGSPLHF,TGTGCCAGCAGTTACCCCGGACAGGGAGGGTCACCCCTCCACTTT
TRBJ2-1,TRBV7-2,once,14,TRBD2,CASSWSGRYNEQFF,TGTGCCAGCAGCTGGAGCGGGAGATATAATGAGCAGTTCTTC
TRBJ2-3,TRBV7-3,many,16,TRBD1,CASSPNRDRGTDTQYF,TGTGCCAGCAGCCCGAATAGGGACAGGGGCACAGATACGCAGTATTTT
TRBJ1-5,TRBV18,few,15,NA,CACSPNRGSNQPQHF,TGTGCCTGCTCACCAAACCGGGGTAGCAATCAGCCCCAGCATTTT
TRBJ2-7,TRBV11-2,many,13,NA,CASSPRIAYEQYF,TGTGCCAGCAGCCCAAGAATAGCCTACGAGCAGTACTTC
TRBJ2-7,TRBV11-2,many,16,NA,CASSLRGWERSYEQYF,TGTGCCAGCAGCCTACGCGGGTGGGAGCGCTCCTACGAGCAGTACTTC
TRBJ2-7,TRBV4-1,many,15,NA,CASSQDGLLAYEQYF,TGCGCCAGCAGCCAAGATGGCCTGCTAGCCTACGAGCAGTACTTC
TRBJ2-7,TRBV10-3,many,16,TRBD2,CAISDTTSGATYEQYF,TGTGCCATCAGTGACACCACTAGCGGAGCAACCTACGAGCAGTACTTC
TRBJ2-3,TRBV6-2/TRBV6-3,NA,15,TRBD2,CASNYEGLGADTQYF,TGTGCCAGCAACTACGAGGGACTAGGGGCAGATACGCAGTATTTT
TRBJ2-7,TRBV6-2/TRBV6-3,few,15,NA,CASSHSPSFGVEQYF,TGTGCCAGCAGTCACTCTCCTAGCTTTGGGGTCGAGCAGTACTTC
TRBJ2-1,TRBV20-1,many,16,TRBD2,CSARDPWTSSENEQFF,TGCAGTGCTAGAGATCCGTGGACTAGTAGTGAGAATGAGCAGTTCTTC
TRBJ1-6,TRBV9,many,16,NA,CASSAASGGYNSPLHF,TGTGCCAGCAGCGCAGCAAGTGGGGGATATAATTCACCCCTCCACTTT
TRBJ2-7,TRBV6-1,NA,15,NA,CASSTSPPDSYEQYF,NA
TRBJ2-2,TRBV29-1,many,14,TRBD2,CSVDWGGKAGELFF,TGCAGCGTTGACTGGGGGGGAAAGGCCGGGGAGCTGTTTTTT
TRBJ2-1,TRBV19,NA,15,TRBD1,CASRPLGTGDNEQFF,TGTGCCAGTAGACCTCTCGGGACAGGGGACAATGAGCAGTTCTTC
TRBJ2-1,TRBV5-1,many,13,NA,CASSLYQINEQFF,TGCGCCAGCAGCTTGTATCAAATCAATGAGCAGTTCTTC
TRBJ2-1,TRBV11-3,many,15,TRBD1,CASSHRDRVLDEQFF,TGTGCCAGCAGCCACCGGGACAGGGTTCTGGATGAGCAGTTCTTC
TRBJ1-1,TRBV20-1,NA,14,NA,CSARDRGGKTEAFF,TGCAGTGCTAGAGATCGGGGTGGAAAGACTGAAGCTTTCTTT
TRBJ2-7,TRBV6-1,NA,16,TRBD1,CASQFVSGQGNYEQYF,TGTGCCAGCCAGTTTGTTTCGGGACAGGGAAACTACGAGCAGTACTTC
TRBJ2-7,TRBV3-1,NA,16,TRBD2,CASSHGQREGHYEQYF,TGTGCCAGCAGCCATGGGCAGCGGGAGGGCCACTACGAGCAGTACTTC
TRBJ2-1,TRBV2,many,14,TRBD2,CASIPGLGNNEQFF,TGTGCCAGTATCCCGGGACTAGGAAACAATGAGCAGTTCTTC
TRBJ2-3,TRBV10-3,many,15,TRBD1,CAIRDPGQGTDTQYF,TGTGCCATCAGGGATCCGGGACAGGGCACAGATACGCAGTATTTT
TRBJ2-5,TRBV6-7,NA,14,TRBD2,CASNGGLARETQYF,TGTGCCAGCAATGGGGGACTAGCGAGAGAGACCCAGTACTTC
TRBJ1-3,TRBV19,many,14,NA,CASGDRSSGNTIYF,TGTGCCAGCGGCGACCGATCCTCTGGAAACACCATATATTTT
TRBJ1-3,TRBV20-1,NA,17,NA,CSASGVRSFISGNTIYF,TGCAGTGCCAGTGGGGTAAGGAGCTTCATCTCTGGAAACACCATATATTTT
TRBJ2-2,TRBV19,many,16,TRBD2,CASTLGGQALPGELFF,TGTGCCAGTACCCTGGGAGGGCAGGCCCTACCCGGGGAGCTGTTTTTT